This TCR beta chain stems from a study of T cell repertoires and HLA-DP antigens. Study details: Transduced HeLa cells presented HLA-DP to CD4+ T cells. Average DNA input: 218.4 ng for CD137+CD4+ sorts, 950 to 1,500 ng pre-culture.

Worth noting for this clone: Its antigen is not identified.

CDR3 length equals 17 residues. Germline CDR1 MNHEY, CDR2 SMNVEV (reference sequence). The V gene end was trimmed by 5 bases and the J gene end by 0 bases; junction bases not matched to a gene: 7. The PCR primers covered 54 TRBV and 13 TRBJ segments. Deep-resolution sequencing targeted 150,000 to 250,000 T cell genomes in pre-culture CD4+ samples. Measured with immunoSEQ multiplex PCR; TCRdb has only the in-frame clones, and not every one. The table shows 75,000 to 90,000 clones, with roughly 86% occurring only once. The receptor comes from a man aged 50 or older in good health and CMV-seronegative. Sequences were obtained from CD4+ T cells from PBMCs. V is TRBV27 and J is TRBJ1-6; 7 positions match TRBD1. For the CDR3, the DNA is TGTGCCAGCAGTACGATGACAGGGAGCTCCTATAATTCACCCCTCCACTTT. Amino acid sequence: CASSTMTGSSYNSPLHF.